These 18 T cell receptor beta chains came from one sample sequenced in a study of blood T cells in healthy people across ages (dated by TCRdb to between 2014 and 2017). Receptor amplification or capture employed 5' RACE. Reads for this sample came from an Illumina HiSeq 2500. The second PCR ran for roughly 7 to 12 cycles and used a J-beta primer mix along with a sample-barcoded 5' primer. TCRdb passed the public sequencing reads through fastp at Q25 and MiXCR, retaining productive beta sequences. Merged by CDR3 protein, the rows form single entries marked with the most common genes and DNA. The sample data list some 760,000 distinct CDR3 sequences, and roughly 25% of these were observed just once. Under 4.5% of the sample is held by the ten biggest clonotypes. These data were also filed under a second study, of T cells of mothers and their children.

Sequenced: blood. These receptors came from a boy younger than 18 in good health.

This clonotype was counted a few times. The J gene is TRBJ2-7, the V gene TRBV29-1, with a possible D match to TRBD1 (5 bases). The CDR3 contains 12 residues. Germline V gives CDR1 SQVTM, CDR2 ANQGSEA. V was clipped by 3 bases and J by 3 bases, with 9 bases between them. This CDR3 is CSVEAGRYEQYF. CDR3 DNA sequence: TGCAGCGTTGAGGCAGGGCGCTACGAGCAGTACTTC.

This clonotype was observed a handful of times. The J gene is TRBJ2-5, the V gene TRBV20-1; 9 bases align to TRBD1. The J call may be incorrect, as the DNA end agrees better with TRBJ2-1. The CDR3 runs to 13 residues. The germline gives CDR1 DFQATT, CDR2 SNEGSKA (reference sequence). The CDR3 DNA reads as TGCAGTGCTGAAGACAGGGGGGACAATGAGCAGTTCTTC. This gives the protein CSAEDRGDNEQFF.

This clonotype was seen a handful of times. The rearrangement joins TRBV29-1 to TRBJ1-4, with D tentatively TRBD1 (6 bases). V lost 1 base and J 4 bases, leaving 10 bases between the germline ends. The CDR3 has 14 residues. Germline V gives CDR1 SQVTM, CDR2 ANQGSEA. CDR3 bases: TGCAGCGTTGAAGGGGGGGCAAATAATGAAAAACTGTTTTTT. Protein sequence: CSVEGGANNEKLFF.

This clonotype was found a few times. The chain joins TRBV12-3 or TRBV12-4 to TRBJ1-4; D not certain. CDR3 length: 11 amino acids. With 6 bases removed from V and 10 bases from J, the gap between germline ends came to 9 bases. CDR3 sequence reads: CASRTGRKLFF. CDR3 bases: TGTGCCAGCAGGACGGGTAGAAAACTGTTTTTT.

V is TRBV28 and J is TRBJ2-7; 11 bases line up with TRBD2. Per germline, CDR1 MDHEN and CDR2 SYDVKM. V trimming: 2 bases; J trimming: 4 bases; junction bases outside the gene matches: 4. The CDR3 contains 15 residues. The CDR3 protein is CASSLPGLADYEQYF. The CDR3 DNA is TGTGCCAGCAGTTTACCGGGACTAGCGGATTACGAGCAGTACTTC.

DNA for the CDR3: TGTGCCAGCAGCTTCTTTGGGGGGCCGGGGGATACGCAGTATTTT. It specifies CASSFFGGPGDTQYF. The V gene is TRBV7-8, the J gene TRBJ2-3; either TRBD1 or TRBD2 may supply D (6 bases each). Germline loops: CDR1 SGHVS, CDR2 FQNEAQ. The CDR3 is 15 residues long. Trimming pared 3 bases from V and 6 bases from J, leaving 16 bases between.

The gene calls are TRBV5-1 and TRBJ2-6; no definite D call. This CDR3 region has 19 residues. Trimming took 0 bases from V and 0 from J, leaving 16 bases between them. Germline values: CDR1 SGHRS, CDR2 YFSETQ. CDR3 sequence: CASSLGRAPIPSGANVLTF. In DNA, the CDR3 is TGCGCCAGCAGCTTGGGTAGGGCCCCCATCCCCTCTGGGGCCAACGTCCTGACTTTC. Supplemented by reference TRBV5-1 and TRBJ2-6, the full variable domain reads KAGVTQTPRYLIKTRGQQVTLSCSPISGHRSVSWYQQTPGQGLQFLFEYFSETQRNKGNFPGRFSGRQFSNSRSEMNVSTLELGDSALYLCASSLGRAPIPSGANVLTFGAGSRLTVL.

The CDR3 nucleotides read TGTGCCAGCAGGGACAGCGGCGGTGGCGGTGAAAAACTGTTTTTT. It is translated as CASRDSGGGGEKLFF. This rearrangement joins TRBV7-9 to TRBJ1-4; the D gene is possibly TRBD1 (6 bases). There are 15 residues in the CDR3. The V gene lost 6 bases and the J gene lost 7 bases, with 18 bases spanning the gap. The V gene's germline CDR1 is SEHNR and CDR2 FQNEAQ (reference sequence).

A few counts support this clonotype. This chain links TRBV9 with TRBJ2-7; 8 bases map to TRBD1. V lost 3 bases and J lost 6; bases outside the gene matches: 8. CDR3 length: 14 residues. CDR1 and CDR2 from the germline V gene are SGDLS and YYNGEE. The CDR3 coding sequence is TGTGCCAGCAGCGAGGGGGGACAGGATCCCGAGCAGTACTTC. Encoded protein: CASSEGGQDPEQYF.

This sequence joins TRBV7-2 and TRBJ2-3; D unclear. This CDR3 contains 14 residues. Trimming pared 5 bases from V and 1 base from J, leaving 10 bases between. The germline V gene encodes CDR1 SGHTA and CDR2 FQGNSA. The CDR3 spells CASSHYSGTDTQYF. The CDR3 coding sequence is TGTGCCAGCAGCCACTACTCCGGCACAGATACGCAGTATTTT. Variable domain in full (rest from reference TRBV7-2 and TRBJ2-3): GAGVSQSPSNKVTEKGKDVELRCDPISGHTALYWYRQSLGQGLEFLIYFQGNSAPDKSGLPSDRFSAERTGGSVSTLTIQRTQQEDSAVYLCASSHYSGTDTQYFGPGTRLTVL.

This CDR3 reads CASSFSTSNTEAFF. The CDR3 DNA follows: TGTGCCAGCAGCTTCTCTACATCGAACACTGAAGCTTTCTTT. The chain joins TRBV7-9 to TRBJ1-1; D gene unclear. With 3 bases removed from V and 1 base from J, the gap between germline ends came to 9 bases. The CDR3 extends over 14 amino acids. Germline CDR1 SEHNR, CDR2 FQNEAQ (reference sequence).

This clonotype was recorded a few times. The chain has TRBV29-1 and TRBJ2-7, with 9 bases fitting TRBD1. From germline, CDR1 is SQVTM and CDR2 ANQGSEA. After removal of 6 bases from V and 2 bases from J, the junction contained 5 bases not matched to a gene. The CDR3 has 13 residues. CDR3 sequence reads: CSVRQGEPYEQYF. The CDR3 region has the DNA TGCAGCGTCCGACAGGGGGAGCCCTACGAGCAGTACTTC.

This chain links TRBV28 with TRBJ2-1, with D possibly being TRBD1 (5 bases). Germline V gene sequence: CDR1 MDHEN, CDR2 SYDVKM. The CDR3 has 12 amino acids. The V end lost 5 bases, the J end lost 9 bases, and 11 bases lay between the germline ends. CDR3 region: CASSPARAEQFF. The CDR3 coding sequence is TGTGCCAGCAGTCCCGCCAGGGCTGAGCAGTTCTTC.

This clonotype was counted only a few times. The genes are TRBV19 and TRBJ2-5; TRBD1 aligns across 7 bases. V shed 5 bases and J 3 bases; nucleotides not matched to a gene: 21. Germline loops: CDR1 LNHDA, CDR2 SQIVND (reference sequence). The CDR3 is 19 residues long. The CDR3 region is CASSPDPRNPRGQKETQYF. The CDR3 nucleotides are TGTGCCAGTAGTCCCGATCCAAGGAATCCTCGGGGACAGAAAGAGACCCAGTACTTC.

The chain uses TRBV10-2 and TRBJ2-6; no clear D gene. This CDR3 has 17 residues. Germline CDR1 WSHSY, CDR2 SAAADI. V was pared by 2 bases and J by 0 bases, with 11 bases between. CDR3 nucleotide sequence: TGCGCCAGCAGTGAGGTCACGGTCAGCTCTGGGGCCAACGTCCTGACTTTC. Amino acid sequence: CASSEVTVSSGANVLTF.

V is TRBV20-1 and J is TRBJ2-7; the match to TRBD1 covers 7 bases. Germline V gene sequence: CDR1 DFQATT, CDR2 SNEGSKA (reference sequence). This CDR3 is 12 amino acids long. The trim removed 6 bases at V and 5 bases at J, leaving 7 bases unmatched. The CDR3 DNA sequence: TGCAGTGCCTCGACAGGGAGACACGAGCAGTACTTC. This codes for CSASTGRHEQYF.

Only a few counts were recorded for this clonotype. The genes are TRBV7-3 and TRBJ2-1; a weak D match, TRBD2 (5 bases). Looked up from germline, CDR1 is SGHTA and CDR2 is FQGTGA. V lost 5 bases and J lost 3, with 17 bases in between. The CDR3 is 16 residues long. The CDR3: CASSPLAGRDYNEQFF. The CDR3 bases are TGTGCCAGCAGCCCCCTAGCAGGAAGAGACTACAATGAGCAGTTCTTC.

Only a few counts were recorded for this clonotype. J is TRBJ2-5 and V is TRBV9; TRBD1 might be the D (5 bases). Trimming took off 3 bases at V and 1 base at J, with 13 bases between the two ends. The CDR3 consists of 15 residues. Germline CDR1 is SGDLS and CDR2 is YYNGEE. CDR3 coding DNA: TGTGCCAGCAGCGAGCAGGGAAGAATCCAAGAGACCCAGTACTTC. It encodes CASSEQGRIQETQYF.